Listed here are 25 T cell receptor beta chains from one sample, sequenced in a study of vaccination effects on CD4 cells after COVID-19. With the ViraFEST assay, the study expanded antigen-specific CD4+ T cells using viral peptide pools, then sequenced them. Cultured cells yielded isolated CD4+ T cells after roughly 11 days. Vaccine recipients lacked prior SARS-CoV-2 infection and had negative nucleocapsid antibodies. Some clones are missing from TCRdb's copy, which holds only in-frame ones; the method was immunoSEQ multiplex PCR. In the table there are about 63,000 clones, approximately 71% of which are singletons. These TCRs' antigens remain unknown. The specimen comprised CD4+ T cells from PBMCs cultured with HCoV-OC43 spike peptides, sampled before COVID-19 vaccination. The subset here: HCoV-OC43 spike overlapping peptide pool stimulation. Receptors were obtained from a human donor who received a COVID-19 vaccine.

The gene calls are TRBV6-5 and TRBJ1-1, with no clear D. CDR3 size: 13 residues. V was cut by 4 bases and J by 1 base, with 7 bases left in between. Germline CDR1 and CDR2: MNHEY and SVGAGI. The CDR3 reads CASSWSGNTEAFF. The CDR3 DNA reads TGTGCCAGCAGTTGGTCAGGGAACACTGAAGCTTTCTTT.

The chain uses TRBV13 and TRBJ2-3; no firm D call. This CDR3 contains 15 residues. The germline gives CDR1 PRHDT, CDR2 FYEKMQ (reference sequence). V gave up 5 bases and J gave up 2 bases, with 14 bases separating them. CDR3 in DNA: TGTGCCAGCAGCCCTCGTCGCCTCCCCACAGATACGCAGTATTTT. This encodes CASSPRRLPTDTQYF.

The chain uses TRBV29-1 and TRBJ2-3, with D perhaps TRBD1 (5 bases). V shed 0 bases and J shed 4 bases, with 17 bases lying between them. Germline lookup yields CDR1 SQVTM and CDR2 ANQGSEA. The CDR3 runs to 16 residues. The CDR3 DNA is TGCAGCGTTGAAGACCCTGGCCTGGGGCTGGCAGATACGCAGTATTTT. Translated: CSVEDPGLGLADTQYF.

V usage is TRBV28 and J usage is TRBJ1-5, with 8 bases that match TRBD1. The germline gives CDR1 MDHEN, CDR2 SYDVKM. The junction had 9 bases not matched to a gene; V was cut back by 4 bases and J by 7 bases. CDR3 size: 15 residues. The CDR3 spells CASSSTGGRGQPQHF. The CDR3 coding sequence is TGTGCCAGCAGTTCCACAGGGGGGCGAGGACAGCCCCAGCATTTT.

This clone was counted a few times. This sequence joins TRBV2 and TRBJ1-2; the D is unclear. This CDR3 comprises 13 residues. Per germline, CDR1 SNHLY and CDR2 FYNNEI. V gave up 4 bases and J gave up 8 bases, with 14 bases separating them. DNA of the CDR3: TGTGCCAGCAGTGTCCGGCAAACGGAGGGCTACACCTTC. It is translated as CASSVRQTEGYTF.

The J gene is TRBJ2-3, the V gene TRBV19; weak D call: TRBD1 (5 bases). Germline lookup yields CDR1 LNHDA and CDR2 SQIVND (reference sequence). This CDR3 has 14 amino acids. The V end lost 2 bases, the J end lost 2 bases, and 8 bases lay between the germline ends. DNA of the CDR3: TGTGCCAGTAGTATATCACAGGACACAGATACGCAGTATTTT. This sequence encodes CASSISQDTDTQYF. Drawing the rest from reference TRBV19 and TRBJ2-3, the complete variable domain is DGGITQSPKYLFRKEGQNVTLSCEQNLNHDAMYWYRQDPGQGLRLIYYSQIVNDFQKGDIAEGYSVSREKKESFPLTVTSAQKNPTAFYLCASSISQDTDTQYFGPGTRLTVL.

The rearrangement joins TRBV7-9 to TRBJ2-5; 8 bases agree with TRBD2. The CDR3 has 15 residues. From germline, CDR1 is SEHNR and CDR2 FQNEAQ (reference sequence). V dropped 6 bases and J dropped 5; count of bases not matched to a gene: 11. Here the CDR3 DNA reads TGTGCCAGCAGTTACAGAGCGGGGGCGAGGGAGACCCAGTACTTC. Translation: CASSYRAGARETQYF.

The rearrangement uses TRBV19 and TRBJ2-5; 10 bases match TRBD2. This CDR3 contains 14 residues. Trimming took 4 bases from V and 4 from J; bases not matched to a gene: 3. Germline V gene sequence: CDR1 LNHDA, CDR2 SQIVND (reference sequence). CDR3 nucleotide sequence: TGTGCCAGTAGTAAGCGGGGGGGCGGAGAGACCCAGTACTTC. Translation gives CASSKRGGGETQYF.

This clone turned up a few times. The J gene is TRBJ1-6, the V gene TRBV18; D remains ambiguous. The CDR3 is made up of 16 amino acids. Trimming removed 4 bases from V and 9 bases from J, with 19 bases in between. Germline V CDR1 and CDR2: KGHSH, LQKENI. CDR3 coding DNA: TGTGCCAGCTCACAAACCGGGCCCTCACTTGGTTCACCCCTCCACTTT. Protein product: CASSQTGPSLGSPLHF.

The V call is TRBV6-6, the J call TRBJ1-2; TRBD1 matches at 11 bases. CDR1 and CDR2 (germline): MNHNY, SVGAGI (reference sequence). With V trimmed by 10 bases and J by 3 bases, 10 bases remained unmatched. This CDR3 region has 15 residues. DNA for the CDR3: TGTGCCACCTCTTATCGGACAGGGGGCGACTATGGCTACACCTTC. Encoded protein: CATSYRTGGDYGYTF.

The chain joins TRBV6-1 to TRBJ2-7; 15 bases align to TRBD2. The CDR3 totals 17 residues. CDR1 MNHNS and CDR2 SASEGT come from the germline V gene. V dropped 4 bases and J dropped 5; count of bases not matched to a gene: 9. CDR3 residues: CASSASGLAGGRDEQYV. The CDR3 DNA is TGTGCCAGCAGTGCCTCGGGACTAGCGGGGGGTAGGGACGAGCAGTACGTC.

The chain employs TRBV5-1 and TRBJ2-4; no definite D call. V dropped 0 bases and J dropped 0 bases, with 7 bases sitting between them. The CDR3 runs 15 residues. Per germline, CDR1 SGHRS and CDR2 YFSETQ. The CDR3 region is CASSLEGLAKNIQYF. The CDR3 DNA reads as TGCGCCAGCAGCTTGGAAGGGTTAGCCAAAAACATTCAGTACTTC. Based on the CDR3 plus reference TRBV5-1 and TRBJ2-4, the full variable domain is KAGVTQTPRYLIKTRGQQVTLSCSPISGHRSVSWYQQTPGQGLQFLFEYFSETQRNKGNFPGRFSGRQFSNSRSEMNVSTLELGDSALYLCASSLEGLAKNIQYFGAGTRLSVL.

The chain recombines TRBV5-6 with TRBJ2-3; D not resolved. Germline CDR1 SGHDT, CDR2 YYEEEE. This CDR3 comprises 13 residues. Trimming removed 2 bases at V and 2 bases at J, with 6 bases between. CDR3 in amino acids: CASSFVLTDTQYF. The CDR3 DNA reads TGTGCCAGCAGCTTCGTCCTCACAGATACGCAGTATTTT.

V usage is TRBV6-2 or TRBV6-3 and J usage is TRBJ2-3; a weak D match, TRBD2 (6 bases). Per the germline V gene, CDR1 is MNHEY and CDR2 is SVGEGT. This CDR3 spans 16 amino acids. V gave up 4 bases and J gave up 9 bases, with 23 bases separating them. The CDR3 DNA is TGTGCCAGCAGTTCCTTTATCGCTAGCGAGGTGTGGACGCAGTATTTT. It is translated as CASSSFIASEVWTQYF.

The V and J genes are TRBV6-5 and TRBJ2-3; TRBD2 aligns across 9 bases. Per germline, CDR1 MNHEY and CDR2 SVGAGI. J lost 4 bases, V lost 2 bases, and 1 base had no gene match. This CDR3 comprises 14 residues. CDR3 sequence reads: CASSYGGRADTQYF. DNA for the CDR3: TGTGCCAGCAGTTACGGCGGGAGGGCAGATACGCAGTATTTT.

The V call is TRBV12-5, the J call TRBJ1-1; a possible D gene is TRBD1 (6 bases). Trimming took 0 bases from V and 4 from J, leaving 12 bases between them. Germline V gives CDR1 LGHNT, CDR2 FRNRAP. The CDR3 is made up of 15 amino acids. The CDR3 DNA reads as TGTGCTAGTGGTTTGGTACGGGGGGGCGGCACTGAAGCTTTCTTT. It codes for CASGLVRGGGTEAFF.

The rearrangement links TRBV24-1 to TRBJ2-7; maybe TRBD2 (5 bases). V was clipped by 0 bases and J by 0 bases, with 11 bases between them. The V gene's germline CDR1 is KGHDR and CDR2 SFDVKD. The CDR3 extends over 16 amino acids. The CDR3 nucleotides are TGTGCCACCAGTGATTTGCCGATTGGGAGCTCCTACGAGCAGTACGTC. Translation gives CATSDLPIGSSYEQYV.

This chain joins TRBV5-1 and TRBJ2-5; maybe TRBD2 (5 bases). The length of the CDR3 is 19 residues. The germline V and J ends were trimmed by 0 bases and 0 bases, with 21 bases remaining between them. Germline V gives CDR1 SGHRS, CDR2 YFSETQ. As DNA, the CDR3 is TGCGCCAGCAGCTTGGTACTCGGCGGCAACTCGGGGAACCAAGAGACCCAGTACTTC. This codes for CASSLVLGGNSGNQETQYF. The whole variable domain, remainder taken from reference TRBV5-1 and TRBJ2-5, is KAGVTQTPRYLIKTRGQQVTLSCSPISGHRSVSWYQQTPGQGLQFLFEYFSETQRNKGNFPGRFSGRQFSNSRSEMNVSTLELGDSALYLCASSLVLGGNSGNQETQYFGPGTRLLVL.

This chain uses TRBV14 with TRBJ1-3; the D is unclear. CDR1 is SGHDN, CDR2 FVKESK, per germline. Between the trimmed V and J ends, which lost 0 bases and 1 base, there was a span of 7 bases. The CDR3 has 15 amino acids. The CDR3 nucleotides read TGTGCCAGCAGCCAAGACATCGGGTCTGGAAACACCATATATTTT. This encodes CASSQDIGSGNTIYF. The full variable domain, its missing parts supplied by reference TRBV14 and TRBJ1-3, is EAGVTQFPSHSVIEKGQTVTLRCDPISGHDNLYWYRRVMGKEIKFLLHFVKESKQDESGMPNNRFLAERTGGTYSTLKVQPAELEDSGVYFCASSQDIGSGNTIYFGEGSWLTVV.

This chain uses TRBV6-4 with TRBJ2-7; perhaps TRBD2 as D (7 bases). The length of the CDR3 is 13 residues. The germline V gene has CDR1 MRHNA and CDR2 SNTAGT. V was pared by 8 bases and J by 4 bases, with 15 bases between. The CDR3 reads CASPEGGFYEQYV. The CDR3 DNA is TGTGCCAGCCCGGAGGGGGGGTTTTACGAGCAGTACGTC.

V usage is TRBV18 and J usage is TRBJ2-1; D not certain. The CDR3 totals 13 residues. Trimming pared 0 bases from V and 6 bases from J, leaving 6 bases between. The germline CDR1 and CDR2 sequences are KGHSH and LQKENI. CDR3 nucleotides: TGTGCCAGCTCACCACCTACAGTCAATGAGCAGTTCTTC. This encodes CASSPPTVNEQFF.

The chain recombines TRBV18 with TRBJ2-3, with D possibly matching TRBD2 (5 bases). This CDR3 region has 16 residues. V lost 2 bases and J 0 bases, leaving 12 bases between the germline ends. The germline V gene encodes CDR1 KGHSH and CDR2 LQKENI. CDR3 coding DNA: TGTGCCAGCTCACCAAGAGGGCAGTTAAGCACAGATACGCAGTATTTT. This codes for CASSPRGQLSTDTQYF.

The chain combines TRBV30 with TRBJ1-2; TRBD1 aligns across 10 bases. Trimming cost V 3 bases and J 2 bases; bases outside gene matches: 3. The CDR3 length is 14 residues. Per the germline V gene, CDR1 is GTSNPN and CDR2 is SVGIG (reference sequence). The CDR3 protein is CAWRGQGLNYGYTF. Written as DNA, the CDR3 is TGTGCCTGGAGGGGACAGGGGCTGAACTATGGCTACACCTTC.

The V and J genes are TRBV9 and TRBJ2-2; the D gene could be TRBD1 or TRBD2 (5 bases each). CDR3 length: 15 residues. Germline CDR1 is SGDLS and CDR2 is YYNGEE. V lost 1 base and J lost 5, with 12 bases in between. CDR3 bases: TGTGCCAGCAGCGTACGAGGGACCTTGACCGGGGAGCTGTTTTTT. This gives the protein CASSVRGTLTGELFF.

This rearrangement joins TRBV15 to TRBJ1-3; the D is unclear. The CDR3 sequence is 15 residues long. V was trimmed by 2 bases and J by 0 bases, leaving 8 bases between them. Germline lookup yields CDR1 LNHNV and CDR2 YYDKDF (reference sequence). The CDR3 sequence is CATSRSRNSGNTIYF. Written as DNA, the CDR3 is TGTGCCACCAGCAGATCTCGGAACTCTGGAAACACCATATATTTT. Full variable domain (rest looked up from reference TRBV15 and TRBJ1-3): DAMVIQNPRYQVTQFGKPVTLSCSQTLNHNVMYWYQQKSSQAPKLLFHYYDKDFNNEADTPDNFQSRRPNTSFCFLDIRSPGLGDTAMYLCATSRSRNSGNTIYFGEGSWLTVV.